The 20 T cell receptor beta chains presented below share a single source sample, sequenced in a study of CD8 T cells in Susac syndrome. RNA was extracted with the RNeasy kit, and a quantity of about 0.45 to 1 ug was reverse transcribed using random hexamers. TCRdb redid the calling of the immunoSEQ multiplex PCR reads with MiXCR, one entry per CDR3 protein. The sample lists approximately 100,000 distinct CDR3 sequences, 92% seen once, with around 0.14% in the top ten. The sequenced sample was CD4+ T cells from PBMCs. Receptors originate from a human donor in good health.

The gene calls are TRBV11-2 and TRBJ2-7, with no clear D. CDR1 and CDR2 (germline): SGHAT, FQNNGV. The V end lost 0 bases, the J end lost 1 base, and 16 bases lay between the germline ends. The CDR3 totals 17 residues. The CDR3 DNA sequence: TGTGCCAGCAGCTTAGAGCGACTCCTAAGCTCTTCCTACGAGCAGTACTTC. It translates to CASSLERLLSSSYEQYF. Looking up the rest from reference TRBV11-2 and TRBJ2-7 gives the full variable domain: EAGVAQSPRYKIIEKRQSVAFWCNPISGHATLYWYQQILGQGPKLLIQFQNNGVVDDSQLPKDRFSAERLKGVDSTLKIQPAKLEDSAVYLCASSLERLLSSSYEQYFGPGTRLTVT.

J is TRBJ2-3 and V is TRBV29-1; a possible D gene is TRBD2 (6 bases). V was trimmed by 5 bases and J by 6 bases, leaving 6 bases between them. Per germline, CDR1 SQVTM and CDR2 ANQGSEA. This CDR3 comprises 10 residues. The CDR3 protein is CSVLADTQYF. The CDR3 region has the DNA TGCAGCGTTCTAGCGGATACGCAGTATTTT.

This clonotype was detected once. The chain is built from TRBV2 and TRBJ1-2; the D gene is possibly TRBD1 (5 bases). The CDR3 is made up of 13 amino acids. V was cut by 3 bases and J by 4 bases, with 9 bases left in between. The germline V gene has CDR1 SNHLY and CDR2 FYNNEI. CDR3 in amino acids: CASSEAGPYGYTF. DNA of the CDR3: TGTGCCAGCAGTGAGGCGGGGCCCTATGGCTACACCTTC.

The genes are TRBV5-1 and TRBJ2-2; maybe TRBD2 (6 bases). Trimming left V 0 bases short and J 4 bases short, with 13 bases between. This CDR3 is built from 16 residues. The germline V gene has CDR1 SGHRS and CDR2 YFSETQ. CDR3: CASSLDEGGSTGELFF. The CDR3 region has the DNA TGCGCCAGCAGCTTGGACGAGGGAGGTTCCACCGGGGAGCTGTTTTTT.

This clonotype was recorded only once. This chain connects TRBV27 to TRBJ2-1; no firm D call. The V end lost 2 bases, the J end lost 7 bases, and 9 bases lay between the germline ends. The germline V gene has CDR1 MNHEY and CDR2 SMNVEV (reference sequence). The CDR3 length is 13 residues. DNA of the CDR3: TGTGCCAGCAGTTTAAGCAGTAGAAATGAGCAGTTCTTC. Amino acid sequence: CASSLSSRNEQFF.

The V gene is TRBV20-1, the J gene TRBJ1-5, with 12 bases matching TRBD1. Germline-derived CDR1 and CDR2 are DFQATT and SNEGSKA (reference sequence). The CDR3 has 18 residues. V gave up 3 bases and J gave up 2 bases; unmatched junction bases: 11. The CDR3 region has the DNA TGCAGTGCTAGTTCCAGGGACAGGGGGCGCGGTGGCAATCAGCCCCAGCATTTT. Translating it yields CSASSRDRGRGGNQPQHF.

The chain uses TRBV29-1 and TRBJ1-3; D perhaps matches TRBD1 (5 bases). The CDR3 is 17 amino acids. With 5 bases removed from V and 0 bases from J, the gap between germline ends came to 20 bases. Germline lookup yields CDR1 SQVTM and CDR2 ANQGSEA. The CDR3 DNA is TGCAGCGTTTCTGGCCGGGGGAGAGACGTCTCTGGAAACACCATATATTTT. Translation: CSVSGRGRDVSGNTIYF.

V and J are TRBV7-2 and TRBJ1-2; TRBD1 matches 10 bases. Germline CDR1 reads SGHTA; CDR2 reads FQGNSA. J was trimmed by 4 bases and V by 1 base; bases with no gene match: 6. The CDR3 loop spans 16 amino acids. The DNA for the CDR3 is TGTGCCAGCAGCTTAGGAGGGACAGGGGAGATCTATGGCTACACCTTC. As protein: CASSLGGTGEIYGYTF.

The rearrangement uses TRBV15 and TRBJ2-1; tentative D call: TRBD2 (5 bases). The CDR3 contains 15 residues. Germline V lookup: CDR1 LNHNV, CDR2 YYDKDF (reference sequence). V lost 0 bases to trimming and J lost 9 bases, with 15 bases between them. The CDR3 DNA reads as TGTGCCACCAGCAGAGAGCACGGACTGGTGGGTGAGCAGTTCTTC. Encoded protein: CATSREHGLVGEQFF.

The V call is TRBV10-3, the J call TRBJ1-6; no reliable D call. The CDR3 consists of 12 residues. Trimming removed 6 bases from V and 7 bases from J, with 7 bases in between. In germline, CDR1 is ENHRY, CDR2 SYGVKD. CDR3 residues: CAIRTANSPLHF. CDR3 in DNA: TGTGCCATCAGGACGGCGAATTCACCCCTCCACTTT.

The CDR3 region has the DNA TGTGCCAGCAGCCGGGACAGGGGGCATGGTGAGCAGTTCTTC. It encodes CASSRDRGHGEQFF. The chain couples TRBV7-3 to TRBJ2-1; 12 positions agree with TRBD1. Germline V gene sequence: CDR1 SGHTA, CDR2 FQGTGA. The CDR3 consists of 14 residues. The J segment lost 9 bases and the V segment lost 5 bases, leaving 5 bases of the junction unmatched.

The chain recombines TRBV7-9 with TRBJ1-1, with D hard to call. The CDR3 is 14 residues long. Looked up from germline, CDR1 is SEHNR and CDR2 is FQNEAQ (reference sequence). V was cut by 2 bases and J by 1 base, with 8 bases left in between. Here the CDR3 reads CASSLTTRNTEAFF. The CDR3 DNA follows: TGTGCCAGCAGCTTAACGACCAGGAACACTGAAGCTTTCTTT.

This chain uses TRBV9 with TRBJ1-5, with D possibly matching TRBD1 (5 bases). The CDR3 sequence is 15 residues long. V was trimmed by 0 bases and J by 7 bases, leaving 14 bases between them. The germline CDR1 and CDR2 sequences are SGDLS and YYNGEE. CDR3 loop: CASSVEADSKQPQHF. The CDR3 nucleotides are TGTGCCAGCAGCGTAGAGGCCGACAGTAAACAGCCCCAGCATTTT.

The V and J genes are TRBV20-1 and TRBJ1-1; no clear D gene. V dropped 5 bases and J dropped 0 bases, with 16 bases sitting between them. The CDR3 sequence is 15 residues long. Germline-derived CDR1 and CDR2 are DFQATT and SNEGSKA (reference sequence). The CDR3 loop is CSAGSWAPMNTEAFF. CDR3 DNA sequence: TGCAGTGCTGGGAGTTGGGCCCCGATGAACACTGAAGCTTTCTTT.

The CDR3 spells CAATDGVDTQYF. The CDR3 coding sequence is TGTGCCGCTACCGACGGGGTAGATACGCAGTATTTT. The genes are TRBV7-6 and TRBJ2-3, with D perhaps TRBD2 (5 bases). CDR1 is SGHVS and CDR2 is FNYEAQ in the germline V gene. CDR3 length: 12 amino acids. The V and J ends lost 11 bases and 5 bases respectively, with 14 bases between them.

The genes are TRBV19 and TRBJ1-1; TRBD1 aligns across 10 bases. In germline, CDR1 is LNHDA, CDR2 SQIVND (reference sequence). The CDR3 is made up of 14 amino acids. Trimming took 5 bases from V and 7 from J; bases not matched to a gene: 7. The CDR3 nucleotides read TGTGCCAGTAGTGAGACAGGGGGCGCGGGTGAAGCTTTCTTT. Amino acid sequence: CASSETGGAGEAFF.

The chain recombines TRBV5-4 with TRBJ2-2; D is unclear. The germline V gene has CDR1 SGHNT and CDR2 YYREEE (reference sequence). The CDR3 contains 12 residues. V lost 3 bases to trimming and J lost 5 bases, with 5 bases between them. The CDR3 loop is CASSSLTGELFF. CDR3 sequence (DNA): TGTGCCAGCAGCTCCTTAACCGGGGAGCTGTTTTTT.

This chain connects TRBV5-1 to TRBJ2-5; D possibly matches TRBD1 or TRBD2 (5 bases each). Germline CDR1 reads SGHRS; CDR2 reads YFSETQ. V was trimmed by 2 bases and J by 5 bases, leaving 7 bases between them. The CDR3 totals 12 residues. CDR3 nucleotide sequence: TGCGCCAGCAGCTTAGAGGGGGAGACCCAGTACTTC. It encodes CASSLEGETQYF. Full variable domain (remainder filled in from reference TRBV5-1 and TRBJ2-5): KAGVTQTPRYLIKTRGQQVTLSCSPISGHRSVSWYQQTPGQGLQFLFEYFSETQRNKGNFPGRFSGRQFSNSRSEMNVSTLELGDSALYLCASSLEGETQYFGPGTRLLVL.

The chain carries TRBV4-3 and TRBJ1-2; D gene ambiguous. Germline assignment: CDR1 LGHNA and CDR2 YSLEER. Between the trimmed V and J ends, which lost 1 base and 5 bases, there was a span of 5 bases. The CDR3 has 12 residues. The DNA of the CDR3 is TGCGCCAGCAGCCAAGTTGGGTATGGCTACACCTTC. It is translated as CASSQVGYGYTF.

J is TRBJ1-1 and V is TRBV18; D might be TRBD1 (5 bases). V was shortened by 8 bases and J by 0 bases, with 10 bases between the two germline ends. This CDR3 contains 13 residues. From germline, CDR1 is KGHSH and CDR2 LQKENI. CDR3 amino acids: CASRTDMNTEAFF. CDR3 bases: TGTGCCAGCCGGACGGACATGAACACTGAAGCTTTCTTT.